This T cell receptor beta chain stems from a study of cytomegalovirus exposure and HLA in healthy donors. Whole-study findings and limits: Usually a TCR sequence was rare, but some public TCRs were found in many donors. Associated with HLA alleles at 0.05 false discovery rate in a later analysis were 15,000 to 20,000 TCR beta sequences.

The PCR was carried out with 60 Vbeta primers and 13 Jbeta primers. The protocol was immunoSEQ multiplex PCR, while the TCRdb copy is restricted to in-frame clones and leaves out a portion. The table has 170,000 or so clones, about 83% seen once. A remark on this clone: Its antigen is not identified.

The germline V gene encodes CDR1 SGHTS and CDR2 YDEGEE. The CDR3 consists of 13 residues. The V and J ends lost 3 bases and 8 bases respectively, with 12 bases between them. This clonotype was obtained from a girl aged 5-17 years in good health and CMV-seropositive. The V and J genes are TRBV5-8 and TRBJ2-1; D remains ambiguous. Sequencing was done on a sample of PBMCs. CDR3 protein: CASSSPLADEQFF. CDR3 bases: TGTGCCAGCAGCTCACCACTGGCGGATGAGCAGTTCTTC. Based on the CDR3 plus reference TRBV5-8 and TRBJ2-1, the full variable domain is EAGVTQSPTHLIKTRGQQATLRCSPISGHTSVYWYQQALGLGLQFLLWYDEGEERNRGNFPPRFSGRQFPNYSSELNVNALELEDSALYLCASSSPLADEQFFGPGTRLTVL.